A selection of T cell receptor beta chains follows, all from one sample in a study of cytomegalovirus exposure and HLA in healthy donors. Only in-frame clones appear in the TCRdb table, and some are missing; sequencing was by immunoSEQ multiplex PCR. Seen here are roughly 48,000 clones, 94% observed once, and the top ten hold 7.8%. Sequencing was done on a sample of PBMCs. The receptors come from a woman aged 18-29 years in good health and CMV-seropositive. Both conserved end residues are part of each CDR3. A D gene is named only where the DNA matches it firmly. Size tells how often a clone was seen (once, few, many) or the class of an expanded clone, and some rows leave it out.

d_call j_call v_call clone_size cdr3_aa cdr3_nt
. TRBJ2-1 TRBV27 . CASRGAFGQFF TGTGCCAGCAGAGGAGCGTTTGGGCAGTTCTTC
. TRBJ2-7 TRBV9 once CASSVSYEDHPYF TGTGCCAGCAGCGTTTCCTACGAAGATCATCCGTACTTC
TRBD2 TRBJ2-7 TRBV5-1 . CASSLGGTSRYEQYF TGCGCCAGCAGCTTGGGCGGGACTAGCCGCTACGAGCAGTACTTC
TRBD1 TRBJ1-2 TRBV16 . CASSETRQGAGGYTF TGTGCCAGCAGTGAAACTCGACAGGGGGCTGGTGGCTACACCTTC
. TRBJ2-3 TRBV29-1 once CSVTGFDTQYF TGCAGCGTCACAGGGTTTGATACGCAGTATTTT
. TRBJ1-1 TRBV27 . CASRDTMNTEAFF TGTGCCAGCAGAGACACGATGAACACTGAAGCTTTCTTT
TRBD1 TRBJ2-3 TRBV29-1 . CSVEITGVFISADTQYF TGCAGCGTTGAAATCACAGGGGTCTTCATATCGGCAGATACGCAGTATTTT
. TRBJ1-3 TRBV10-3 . CAISESGQISGNTIYF TGTGCCATCAGTGAGTCGGGGCAGATCTCTGGAAACACCATATATTTT
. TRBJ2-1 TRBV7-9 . CASSFEGGNNEQFF TGTGCCAGCAGCTTTGAGGGAGGTAACAATGAGCAGTTCTTC
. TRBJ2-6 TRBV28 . CASSRFGANVLTF TGTGCCAGCAGTCGTTTTGGGGCCAACGTCCTGACTTTC
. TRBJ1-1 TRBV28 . CASSFYSSGGKEEAFF TGTGCCAGCAGTTTCTACTCCTCGGGGGGCAAGGAGGAAGCTTTCTTT
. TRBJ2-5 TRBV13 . CASSGKQRRETQYF TGTGCCAGCTCAGGAAAACAAAGGAGGGAGACCCAGTACTTC
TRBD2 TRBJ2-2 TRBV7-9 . CASSFSGTSGTGELFF TGTGCCAGCAGCTTTTCCGGGACTAGCGGGACCGGGGAGCTGTTTTTT
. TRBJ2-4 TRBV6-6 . CASSPLELPRNIQYF TGTGCCAGCAGTCCGCTTGAGCTTCCTCGGAACATTCAGTACTTC
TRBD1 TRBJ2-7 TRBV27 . CASSRPGQAYEQYF TGTGCCAGCAGCCGCCCGGGACAGGCCTACGAGCAGTACTTC
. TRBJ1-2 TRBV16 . CASSQSNGGGGYTF TGTGCCAGCAGCCAATCCAACGGCGGCGGAGGCTACACCTTC
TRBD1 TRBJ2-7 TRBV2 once CASRPGTGSSYEQYF TGTGCCAGCAGACCCGGGACAGGGAGCTCCTACGAGCAGTACTTC
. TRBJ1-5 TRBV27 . CASSVGDSNQPQHF TGTGCCAGCAGTGTCGGTGATAGCAATCAGCCCCAGCATTTT
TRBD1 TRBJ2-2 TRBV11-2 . CASSSLGTGGGELFF TGTGCCAGCAGCTCTCTTGGGACAGGCGGCGGGGAGCTGTTTTTT
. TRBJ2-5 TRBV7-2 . CASSLGAVGQGETQYF TGTGCCAGCAGCTTAGGGGCGGTGGGGCAGGGTGAGACCCAGTACTTC
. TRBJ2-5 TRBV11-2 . CASSSPETQYF TGTGCCAGCAGCTCCCCGGAGACCCAGTACTTC
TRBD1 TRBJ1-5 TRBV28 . CASSLWEGAGNQPQHF TGTGCCAGCAGTTTATGGGAGGGGGCGGGCAATCAGCCCCAGCATTTT
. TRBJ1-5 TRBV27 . CASSLSGGNQPQHF TGTGCCAGCAGTTTATCAGGGGGCAATCAGCCCCAGCATTTT
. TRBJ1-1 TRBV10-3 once CAISEKKWDTNTEAFF TGTGCCATCAGTGAAAAAAAGTGGGACACGAACACTGAAGCTTTCTTT
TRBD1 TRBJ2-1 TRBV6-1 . CASFRDSYNEQFF TGTGCCAGCTTTAGGGACAGTTACAATGAGCAGTTCTTC
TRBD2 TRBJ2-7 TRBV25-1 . CASSELGLAGHEQYF TGTGCCAGCAGTGAATTGGGACTAGCGGGCCACGAGCAGTACTTC
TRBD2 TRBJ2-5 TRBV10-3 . CAISPGTSGRKETQYF TGTGCCATCAGTCCGGGGACTAGCGGGAGGAAGGAGACCCAGTACTTC